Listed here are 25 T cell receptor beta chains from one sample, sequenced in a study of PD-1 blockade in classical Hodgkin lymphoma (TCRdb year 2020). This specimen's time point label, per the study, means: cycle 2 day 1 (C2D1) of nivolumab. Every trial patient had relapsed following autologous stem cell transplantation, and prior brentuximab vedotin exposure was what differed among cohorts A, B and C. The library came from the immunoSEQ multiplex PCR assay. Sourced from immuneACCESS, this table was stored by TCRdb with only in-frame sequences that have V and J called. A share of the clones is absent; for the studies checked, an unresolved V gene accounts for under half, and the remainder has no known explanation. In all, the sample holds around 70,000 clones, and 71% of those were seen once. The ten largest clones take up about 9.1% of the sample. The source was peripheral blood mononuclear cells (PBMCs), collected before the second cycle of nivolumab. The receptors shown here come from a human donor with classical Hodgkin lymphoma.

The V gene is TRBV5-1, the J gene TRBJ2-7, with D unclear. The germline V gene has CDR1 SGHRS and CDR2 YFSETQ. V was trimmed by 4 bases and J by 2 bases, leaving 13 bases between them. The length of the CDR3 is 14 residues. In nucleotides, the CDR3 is TGCGCCAGCAGCGAGCCAATTTACCCCTACGAGCAGTACTTC. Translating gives CASSEPIYPYEQYF.

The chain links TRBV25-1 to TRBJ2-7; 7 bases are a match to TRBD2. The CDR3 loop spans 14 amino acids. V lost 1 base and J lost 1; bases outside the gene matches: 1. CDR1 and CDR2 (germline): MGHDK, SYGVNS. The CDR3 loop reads CASSELGGSYEQYF. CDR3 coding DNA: TGTGCCAGCAGTGAATTGGGAGGGTCCTACGAGCAGTACTTC.

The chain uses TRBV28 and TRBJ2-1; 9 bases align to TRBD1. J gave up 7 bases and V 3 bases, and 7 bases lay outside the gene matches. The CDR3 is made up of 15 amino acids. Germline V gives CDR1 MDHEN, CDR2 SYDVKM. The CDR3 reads CASSLGGQGLNEQFF. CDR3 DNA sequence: TGTGCCAGCAGTTTGGGGGGACAGGGACTGAATGAGCAGTTCTTC.

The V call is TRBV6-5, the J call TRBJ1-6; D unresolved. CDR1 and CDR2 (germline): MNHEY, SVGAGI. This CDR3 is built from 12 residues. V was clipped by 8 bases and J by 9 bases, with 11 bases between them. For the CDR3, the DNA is TGTGCCAGCCGAGGGCCGCCTTCACCCCTCCACTTT. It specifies CASRGPPSPLHF.

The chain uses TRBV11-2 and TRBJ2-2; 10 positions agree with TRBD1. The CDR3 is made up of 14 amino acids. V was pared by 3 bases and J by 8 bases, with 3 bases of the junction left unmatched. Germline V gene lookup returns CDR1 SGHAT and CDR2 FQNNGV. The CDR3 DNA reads TGTGCCAGCAGCTTGACAGGGGGCAGGGGGGAGCTGTTTTTT. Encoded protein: CASSLTGGRGELFF.

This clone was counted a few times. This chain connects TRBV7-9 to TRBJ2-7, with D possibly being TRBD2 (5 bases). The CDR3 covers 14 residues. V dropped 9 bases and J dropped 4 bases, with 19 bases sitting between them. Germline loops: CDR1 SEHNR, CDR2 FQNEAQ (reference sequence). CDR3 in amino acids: CASIPGSTVYEQYF. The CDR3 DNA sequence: TGTGCCAGTATCCCGGGGAGTACAGTATACGAGCAGTACTTC.

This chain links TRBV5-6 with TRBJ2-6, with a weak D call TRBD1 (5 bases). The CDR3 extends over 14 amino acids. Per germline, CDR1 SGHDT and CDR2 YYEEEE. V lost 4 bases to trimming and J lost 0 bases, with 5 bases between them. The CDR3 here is CASSDSSGANVLTF. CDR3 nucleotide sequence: TGTGCCAGCAGCGACAGCTCTGGGGCCAACGTCCTGACTTTC.

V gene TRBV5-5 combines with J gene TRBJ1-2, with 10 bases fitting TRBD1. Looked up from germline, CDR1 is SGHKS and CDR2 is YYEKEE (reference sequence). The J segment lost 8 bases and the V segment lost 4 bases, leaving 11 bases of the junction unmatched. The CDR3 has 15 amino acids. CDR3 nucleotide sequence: TGTGCCAGCAGCCCGACAGGGGGCGTTTACGGGGGCTACACCTTC. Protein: CASSPTGGVYGGYTF.

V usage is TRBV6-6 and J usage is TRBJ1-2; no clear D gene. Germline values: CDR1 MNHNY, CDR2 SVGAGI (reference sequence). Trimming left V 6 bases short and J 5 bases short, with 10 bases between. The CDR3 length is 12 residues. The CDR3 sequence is CASRLRGYGYTF. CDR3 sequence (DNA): TGTGCCAGCAGGCTCAGAGGATATGGCTACACCTTC.

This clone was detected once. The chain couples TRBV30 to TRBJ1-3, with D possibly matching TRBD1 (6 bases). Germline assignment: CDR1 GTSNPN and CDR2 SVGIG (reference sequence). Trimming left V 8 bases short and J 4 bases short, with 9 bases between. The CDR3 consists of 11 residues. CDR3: CAQGTGNTIYF. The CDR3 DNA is TGTGCCCAGGGGACCGGAAACACCATATATTTT.

The CDR3 DNA reads TGTGCCAGTAGTCGACAGGGGGTATCCTACGAGCAGTACTTC. Translating gives CASSRQGVSYEQYF. This chain connects TRBV19 to TRBJ2-7, with TRBD1 matching over 9 bases. This CDR3 spans 14 amino acids. Trimming removed 5 bases from V and 1 base from J; junction bases left unmatched: 3. From germline, CDR1 is LNHDA and CDR2 SQIVND (reference sequence).

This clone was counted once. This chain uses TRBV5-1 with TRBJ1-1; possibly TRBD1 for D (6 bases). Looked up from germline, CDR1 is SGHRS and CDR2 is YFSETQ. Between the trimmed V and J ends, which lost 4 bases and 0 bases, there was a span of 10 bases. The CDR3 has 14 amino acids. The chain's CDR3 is CASSAGTLNTEAFF. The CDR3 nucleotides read TGCGCCAGCAGCGCCGGGACATTGAACACTGAAGCTTTCTTT.

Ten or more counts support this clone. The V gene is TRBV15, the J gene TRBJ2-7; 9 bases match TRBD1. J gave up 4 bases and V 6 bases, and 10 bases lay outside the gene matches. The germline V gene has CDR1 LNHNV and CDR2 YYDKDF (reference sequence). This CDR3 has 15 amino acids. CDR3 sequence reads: CATSAGQGIGYEQYF. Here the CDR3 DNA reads TGTGCCACCAGTGCTGGACAGGGGATCGGGTACGAGCAGTACTTC.

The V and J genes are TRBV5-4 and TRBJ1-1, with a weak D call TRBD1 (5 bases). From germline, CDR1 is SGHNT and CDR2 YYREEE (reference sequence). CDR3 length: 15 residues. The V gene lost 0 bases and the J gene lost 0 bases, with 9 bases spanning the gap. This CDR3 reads CASSLEADMNTEAFF. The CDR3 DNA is TGTGCCAGCAGCTTGGAGGCGGACATGAACACTGAAGCTTTCTTT.

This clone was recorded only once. The CDR3 is CATSRGFWSSEGSGNTIYF. CDR3 coding DNA: TGTGCCACCAGCAGAGGTTTTTGGTCTTCCGAAGGCTCTGGAAACACCATATATTTT. The J gene is TRBJ1-3, the V gene TRBV15, with D unclear. Trimming cost V 1 base and J 0 bases, with 19 bases left between them. The CDR3 totals 19 residues. Germline assignment: CDR1 LNHNV and CDR2 YYDKDF (reference sequence).

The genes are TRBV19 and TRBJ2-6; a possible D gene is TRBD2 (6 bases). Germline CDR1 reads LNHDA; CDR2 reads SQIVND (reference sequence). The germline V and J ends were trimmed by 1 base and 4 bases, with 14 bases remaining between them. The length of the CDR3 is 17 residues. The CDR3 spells CASSIGSWGVGANVLTF. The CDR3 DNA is TGTGCCAGTAGTATAGGATCTTGGGGGGTCGGGGCCAACGTCCTGACTTTC.

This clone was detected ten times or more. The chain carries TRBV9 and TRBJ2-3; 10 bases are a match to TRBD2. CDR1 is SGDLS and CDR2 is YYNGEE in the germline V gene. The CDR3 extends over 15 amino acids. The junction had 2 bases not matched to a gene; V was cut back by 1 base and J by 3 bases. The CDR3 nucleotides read TGTGCCAGCAGCGTAAGCGGGAGGGAAACAGATACGCAGTATTTT. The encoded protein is CASSVSGRETDTQYF.

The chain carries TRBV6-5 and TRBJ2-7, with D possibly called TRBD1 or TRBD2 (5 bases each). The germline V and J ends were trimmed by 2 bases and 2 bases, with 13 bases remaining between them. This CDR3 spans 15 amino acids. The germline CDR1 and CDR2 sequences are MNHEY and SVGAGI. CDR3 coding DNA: TGTGCCAGCAGTTACGCAGAGGGACGGACCTACGAGCAGTACTTC. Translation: CASSYAEGRTYEQYF.

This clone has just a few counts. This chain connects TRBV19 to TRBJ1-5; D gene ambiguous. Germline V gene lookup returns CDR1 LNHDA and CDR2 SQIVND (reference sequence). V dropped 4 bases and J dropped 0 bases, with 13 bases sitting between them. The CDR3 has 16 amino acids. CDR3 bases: TGTGCCAGTAGTAGAGTAGGGTTCTATAGCAATCAGCCCCAGCATTTT. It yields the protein CASSRVGFYSNQPQHF.

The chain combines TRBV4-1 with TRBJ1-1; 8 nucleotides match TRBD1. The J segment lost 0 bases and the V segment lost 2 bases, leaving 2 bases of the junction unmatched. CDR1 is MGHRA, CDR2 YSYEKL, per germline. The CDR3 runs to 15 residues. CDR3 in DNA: TGCGCCAGCAGCCAACCGGACAGGGTGAACACTGAAGCTTTCTTT. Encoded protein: CASSQPDRVNTEAFF.

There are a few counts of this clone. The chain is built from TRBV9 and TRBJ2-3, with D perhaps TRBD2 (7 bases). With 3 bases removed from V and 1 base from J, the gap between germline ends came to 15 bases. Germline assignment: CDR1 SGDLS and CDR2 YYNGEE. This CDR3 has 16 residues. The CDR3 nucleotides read TGTGCCAGCAGCGCGGTGGGCGGGGGCCGCACAGATACGCAGTATTTT. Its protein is CASSAVGGGRTDTQYF.

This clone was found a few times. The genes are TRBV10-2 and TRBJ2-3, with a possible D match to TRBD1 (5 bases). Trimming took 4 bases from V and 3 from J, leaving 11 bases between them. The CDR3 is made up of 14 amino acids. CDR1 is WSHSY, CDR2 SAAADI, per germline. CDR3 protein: CASSGPGRTDTQYF. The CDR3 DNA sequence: TGCGCCAGCAGTGGGCCAGGGCGGACAGATACGCAGTATTTT.

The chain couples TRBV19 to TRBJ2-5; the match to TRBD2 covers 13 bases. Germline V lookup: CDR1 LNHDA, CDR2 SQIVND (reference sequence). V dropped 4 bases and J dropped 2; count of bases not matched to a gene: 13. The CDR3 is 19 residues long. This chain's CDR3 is CASSKSGTSGKASQETQYF. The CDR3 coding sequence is TGTGCCAGTAGTAAATCCGGGACTAGCGGGAAAGCCTCACAAGAGACCCAGTACTTC.

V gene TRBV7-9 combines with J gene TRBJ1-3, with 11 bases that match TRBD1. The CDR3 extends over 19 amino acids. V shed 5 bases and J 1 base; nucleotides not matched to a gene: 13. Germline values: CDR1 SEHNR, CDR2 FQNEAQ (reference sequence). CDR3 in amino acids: CASSPSGTGGLTSGNTIYF. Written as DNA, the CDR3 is TGTGCCAGCAGCCCCTCCGGGACAGGGGGTCTAACTTCTGGAAACACCATATATTTT.

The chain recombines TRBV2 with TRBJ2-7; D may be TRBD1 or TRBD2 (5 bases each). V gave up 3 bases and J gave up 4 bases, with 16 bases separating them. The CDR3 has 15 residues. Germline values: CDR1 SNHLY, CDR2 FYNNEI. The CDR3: CASSDPQGRSYEQYF. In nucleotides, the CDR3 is TGTGCCAGCAGTGATCCCCAGGGACGATCTTACGAGCAGTACTTC.